The present entry profiles one T cell receptor beta chain with its context. The antigen remains unidentified. The record originates from a study of graft-versus-host responses after intestinal transplantation. The overall study: Isolated intestinal, liver-intestinal, or multivisceral transplants had been given to the recipients. Induction with anti-thymocyte globulin, then tacrolimus and steroids for roughly 3 years, was given to all recipients. Whole-study findings and limits: Patients with graft-donor T cell macrochimerism had high graft-versus-host to host-versus-graft clonal ratios in allografts. Researchers found GvH clones in recipient marrow, and some showed up first in ileum or blood.

Data came from immunoSEQ multiplex PCR; TCRdb stores just in-frame clones and leaves some out. The data contain around 130,000 clones, around nine tenths of them singletons. The sample consisted of unstimulated CD4+ T cells sorted from spleen or lymph node cells, taken before intestinal transplant. This clonotype was sampled from a human donor who received an intestinal transplant.

CDR3 DNA sequence: TGTGCCAGCAGCTTAGACTTGCGGCCCTACAATGAGCAGTTCTTC. It yields the protein CASSLDLRPYNEQFF. The J gene is TRBJ2-1, the V gene TRBV7-2; D remains ambiguous. Germline V gene sequence: CDR1 SGHTA, CDR2 FQGNSA. The CDR3 consists of 15 residues. Trimming pared 1 base from V and 2 bases from J, leaving 9 bases between.